A selection of T cell receptor beta chains follows, all from one sample in a study of early T cells in non-severe SARS-CoV-2 infection. TCRdb reprocessed the 5' RACE reads with MiXCR, giving one entry per CDR3 protein. The sample contains 20,000 to 25,000 distinct CDR3 sequences, around 6% of which appear only once. The source was whole blood, collected at baseline. All receptors come from an adult who was a healthcare worker with PCR-confirmed SARS-CoV-2 infection or an uninfected control (not recorded which). Both conserved end residues are part of each CDR3. The D gene is left open where the match is weak. Clone size appears in some rows only: once, few, many, or a class for an expanded clone.

>TRBJ2-1|NA|TRBD1|TRBV5-5
CASRIQGNEQFF
TGTGCCAGTAGAATACAGGGGAATGAGCAGTTCTTC
>TRBJ2-4|many|NA|TRBV6-2/TRBV6-3
CASSYSLRLLAKNIQYF
TGTGCCAGCAGTTACTCGTTGCGGCTCTTAGCCAAAAACATTCAGTACTTC
>TRBJ1-1|few|NA|TRBV20-1
CSAAEGGRAEAFF
TGCAGTGCGGCAGAGGGGGGAAGAGCTGAAGCTTTCTTT
>TRBJ2-5|few|NA|TRBV12-3/TRBV12-4
CASSLVRGERETQYF
TGTGCCAGCAGTTTAGTGAGAGGGGAAAGAGAGACCCAGTACTTC
>TRBJ1-1|many|NA|TRBV18
CASSPGGNTEAFF
TGTGCCAGCTCACCCGGGGGCAACACTGAAGCTTTCTTT
>TRBJ2-7|many|NA|TRBV6-4
CASSGEQYF
TGTGCCAGCTCAGGCGAGCAGTACTTC
>TRBJ2-5|many|TRBD2|TRBV7-6
CASSPKYSGREETQYF
TGTGCCAGCAGCCCCAAGTATAGCGGGAGAGAGGAGACCCAGTACTTC
>TRBJ2-7|NA|NA|TRBV19
CASSITRSPSYEQYF
TGTGCCAGTAGTATCACCAGGTCCCCCTCCTACGAGCAGTACTTC
>TRBJ2-1|many|NA|TRBV9
CASSVGIKGQWYNEQFF
TGTGCCAGCAGCGTAGGTATCAAAGGACAGTGGTACAATGAGCAGTTCTTC
>TRBJ2-2|NA|NA|TRBV7-3
CASSSVATGELFF
TGTGCCAGCAGCTCCGTTGCTACCGGGGAGCTGTTTTTT